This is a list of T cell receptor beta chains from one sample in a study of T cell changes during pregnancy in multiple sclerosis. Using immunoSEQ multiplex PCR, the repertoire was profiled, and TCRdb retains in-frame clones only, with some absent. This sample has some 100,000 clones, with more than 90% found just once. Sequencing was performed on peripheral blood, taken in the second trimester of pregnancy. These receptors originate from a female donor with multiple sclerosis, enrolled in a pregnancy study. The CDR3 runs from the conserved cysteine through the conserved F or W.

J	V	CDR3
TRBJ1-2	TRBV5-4	CASSSANTGGASGGYTF
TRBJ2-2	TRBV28	CASSLPVIANTGELFF
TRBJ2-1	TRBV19	CASSIKGGRNNEQFF
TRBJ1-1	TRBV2	CASRYRGRGEVTEAFF
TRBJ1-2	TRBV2	CAMARQGPNYGYTF
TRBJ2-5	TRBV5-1	CASSLLQGSEETQYF
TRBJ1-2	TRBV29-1	CSVDTQTDGYTF
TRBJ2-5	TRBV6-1	CASRMTGTLETQYF
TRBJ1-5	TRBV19	CASSIWTGLSNQPQHF
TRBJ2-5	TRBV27	CASSVAGQGMAFQETQYF
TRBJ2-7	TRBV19	CATAETSGGPGGSYEQYF
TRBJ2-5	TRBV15	CATSRDEGQSETQYF
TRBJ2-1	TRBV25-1	CASSSGTGLYNEQFF
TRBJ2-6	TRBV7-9	CASSFKRAISSGANVLTF
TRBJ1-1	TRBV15	CATSAGPLQAFF
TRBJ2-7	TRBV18	CASSPSGTGTTEQYF
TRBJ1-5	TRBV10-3	CAISESQQPQHF
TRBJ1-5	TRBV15	CATSRVLSPRQASNQPQHF
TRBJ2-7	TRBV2	CASSDGREHEQYF
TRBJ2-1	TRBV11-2	CASSAGASLYNEQFF
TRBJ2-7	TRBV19	CASSRSKTYEQYF
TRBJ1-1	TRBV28	CASSPPAGTYTEAFF
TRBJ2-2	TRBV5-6	CASSSPTGITGELFF
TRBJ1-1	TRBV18	CASSSGQAGNTEAFF
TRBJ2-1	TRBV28	CASSSQGGSYNEQFF
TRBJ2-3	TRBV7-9	CASSLGATDTQYF
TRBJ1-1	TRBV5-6	CASSLVFGAEAFF
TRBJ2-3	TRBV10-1	CASSPSLAGGADTQYF
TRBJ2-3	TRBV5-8	CASSLTGGADTQYF
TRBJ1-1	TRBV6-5	CASSRGGETNTEAFF
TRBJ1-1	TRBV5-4	CASSLGPTDGTEAFF
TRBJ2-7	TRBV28	CASSRKEYDEQYF
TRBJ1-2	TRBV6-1	CASMARSNYGYTF
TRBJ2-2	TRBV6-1	CASSTQGGWTGELFF
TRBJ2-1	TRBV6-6	CASSGRVYNEQFF
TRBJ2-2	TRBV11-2	CASSSLAGRGSTGELFF
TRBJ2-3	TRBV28	CASSLDVGASTDTQYF
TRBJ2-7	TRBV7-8	CASSLGQGRSYEQYF
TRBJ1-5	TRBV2	CASSDPPGTDQPQHF
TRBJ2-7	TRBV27	CASSTSGTPLEQYF
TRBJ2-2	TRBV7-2	CASSSFTGELFF
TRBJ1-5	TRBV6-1	CASSEVQGAGGNQPQHF
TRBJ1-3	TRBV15	CATSRELVHSGNTIYF
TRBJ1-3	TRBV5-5	CASSPLSATGVGNTIYF
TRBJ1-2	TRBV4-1	CASRQGALRKGGYTF
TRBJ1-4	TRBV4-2	CASSQPGQENEKLFF
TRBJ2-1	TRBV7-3	CASSQRGGGDEQFF
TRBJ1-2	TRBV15	CATSERALGQGLRDGYTF
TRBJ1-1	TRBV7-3	CASSLQGDTEAFF